This T cell receptor beta chain stems from a study of blood T cell repertoires in COVID-19. About the study: T cells, B-cell-depleted T cells, or PBMCs supplied cDNA or gDNA.

Sequencing used immunoSEQ multiplex PCR; TCRdb keeps in-frame clones, though not all of them. The table shows hundreds of thousands of clones, with approximately 90% occurring only once. Those who participated ranged in age from about 18 to 89 years and resided in 20 to 30 US areas. Assignments of participants to cohorts depended upon their own reported clinical history. Trimming pared 2 bases from V and 5 bases from J, leaving 12 bases between. The CDR3 extends over 14 amino acids. Germline V gene lookup returns CDR1 SEHNR and CDR2 FQNEAQ (reference sequence). The sample consisted of PBMCs or T cells enriched from blood (not recorded which). The chain has TRBV7-9 and TRBJ1-1, with no clear D. The TCR sequence derives from a woman aged 60-75 years in a cohort exposed to, infected with or recovered from COVID-19 (not recorded which). CDR3 sequence reads: CASSLRGAETEAFF. The CDR3 DNA reads TGTGCCAGCAGCTTACGGGGAGCAGAAACTGAAGCTTTCTTT.